Listed here is a single T cell receptor (beta chain). Its antigen is not yet known. Base qualities are not provided; no much larger clone lies one nucleotide away. These data are taken from a study of PD-1 and CTLA-4 blockade in melanoma (dated by TCRdb to the early 2020s). Notes on the research overall: The study compared how PD-1 blockade and CTLA-4 blockade affected the melanoma-reactive CD8 T cell response in patients with melanoma.

Library preparation was by the immunoSEQ multiplex PCR assay. Not all clones reach the TCRdb copy of this immuneACCESS table, which keeps in-frame sequences only. Checked studies attribute under half of the gap to unresolved V genes and leave the rest unexplained. The sample records 8,500 to 13,000 clones, 82% of which are singletons. About 32% of the sample lies in the top ten. Trimming costs V 3 bases and J 6 bases, and their ends lie 13 bases apart. From cysteine to phenylalanine, the CDR3 is 13 amino acids long. Left in the record is the CDR3 DNA by itself, 39 bases read in frame from the first base. As encoded in the germline V gene, CDR1 is SGDLS while CDR2 is YYNGEE.

The sample here was CD8+ T cells from peripheral blood, taken from a patient given anti-PD-1 treatment. This clonotype was obtained from a human donor with melanoma. The chain joins TRBV9 to TRBJ2-7; TRBD2 is possibly the D segment (5 matching bases). CDR3 protein: CASSAHERTEQYF. The DNA sequence is as follows: TGTGCCAGCAGCGCCCACGAGCGGACCGAGCAGTACTTC.